The TCR beta chain described here comes from a study of blood T cell repertoires in COVID-19. Sequencing was performed with immunoSEQ multiplex PCR; in TCRdb, only in-frame clones are kept and a portion is missing. The sample carries 250,000 to 300,000 clones, 85% to 90% recorded once. Material for sequencing was peripheral blood. This TCR came from a woman aged 35 to 49 who had recovered from COVID-19.

The CDR3 region has the DNA TGTGCCAGCAGTTCGAGACAGCACTATGTGCAGTACTTC. It specifies CASSSRQHYVQYF. This chain links TRBV6-5 with TRBJ2-7; perhaps TRBD1 as D (5 bases). V was cut by 4 bases and J by 9 bases, with 16 bases left in between. The CDR3 covers 13 residues. Germline V gene data show CDR1 as MNHEY and CDR2 as SVGAGI.